The rows below give T cell receptor beta chains drawn from one sample of a study of shared clonotypes between healthy human individuals. Sequenced by immunoSEQ multiplex PCR; TCRdb stores in-frame clones only, minus some. The sample carries 550,000 to 750,000 clones, about 95% recorded once. The material sequenced was naive CD8+ T cells sorted from blood. The receptors originated from a woman aged 30 to 39 in good health. Both conserved end residues are trimmed from each CDR3.

TRBV30	AWRDSQVGVEQY
TRBV5-6	ASSLVGLGNTIY
TRBV27	ASSFRAGTYTEAF
TRBV27	ASSLAGTSTDTQY
TRBV6-5	ASSLDKWRTTEAF
TRBV19	ASSSWTGGAEQY
TRBV9	ASSVVGIYTDTQY
TRBV5-4	ASSTDSYYEQY
TRBV28	ASSLYSTGNQPQH
TRBV2	ASRGGEQAGGYT
TRBV4-1	ASSQRAGGESDTQY
TRBV21-1	ASSRKGSFNDEQF
TRBV28	ASRGTRETRGNTIY
TRBV11-2	ASSNDGTKNYYEQY
TRBV7-9	ASSLTQTYEQY
TRBV27	ASGPGTSGQETQY
TRBV7-9	ASSNRQGQGPHDTQY
TRBV2	ASRGAGGEETQY
TRBV7-9	ASSLARVGVPTEAF
TRBV5-4	ASRFTGGTEAF
TRBV15	ATSRDDTDLYGYT
TRBV27	ASRLTDTYYEQY
TRBV5-6	ASSLGQPNTEAF
TRBV15	ATSRDDSGNTIY
TRBV19	ASSGMGSYNEQF
TRBV27	ASSLMGDTQY
TRBV14	ASSLTGVQNEQF
TRBV9	ASSVDRQDYGYT
TRBV5-1	ASSLGRSSYEQY
TRBV4-1	ASSQDEVIAKLF
TRBV7-9	ASSLVSVYNEQF
TRBV29-1	SVEGSQGRF
TRBV10-2	ASSEGHSGNTGELF